The present entry profiles one TCR beta chain with its context. Antigen unknown. The data stem from a study of T cell clonotyping in hematopoietic cell transplantation. Whole-study findings and limits: Pathologically expanded recipient clonotypes increased progressively from day 30 to day 180 as diversity fell. No sorting was done, leaving CD4 and CD8 contributions mixed. Few recipient clonotypes overlapped donors; over 95% were de novo at given depth.

CDR1 and CDR2 from the germline V gene are SGHDN and FVKESK. The CDR3 extends over 15 amino acids. Trimming left V 1 base short and J 9 bases short, with 13 bases between. Method: immunoSEQ multiplex PCR; TCRdb's copy keeps in-frame clones and lacks some. Of about 6,400 clones in the sample, 89% were seen once. The J gene is TRBJ1-6, the V gene TRBV14; D is possibly TRBD1 (6 bases). The receptor was isolated from a male patient in his 40s who had an allogeneic stem cell transplant from an unrelated donor, so the T cells may come from the graft donor. Some clones in this sample may be carry-over from other donors' samples. The sequencing here drew on peripheral blood mononuclear cells, taken 100 days after allogeneic stem cell transplant. As DNA, the CDR3 is TGTGCCAGCAGCCAAGCCGGGACACCCGGTTCACCCCTCCACTTT. This sequence encodes CASSQAGTPGSPLHF.